These 27 T cell receptor beta chains were all obtained from the same sample, sequenced in a study of shared clonotypes between healthy human individuals (dated by TCRdb to the early 2020s). Receptor amplification or capture employed the immunoSEQ multiplex PCR assay. The table comes from immuneACCESS by way of TCRdb, which keeps in-frame sequences with V and J called. Part of the clones is missing from these tables; in studies checked, under half for an unresolved V gene and the rest for unknown reasons. Here the sample has hundreds of thousands of clones; approximately 79% occur a single time. 10% of the sample lies in the top ten. The sequenced material came from memory CD4+ T cells sorted from blood. The cell subset or site label for this specimen denotes: CD45RA-negative fraction. These receptors originate from a young man in good health.

The J gene is TRBJ1-1, the V gene TRBV7-2; D is uncertain. CDR3 length equals 14 residues. The germline V and J ends were trimmed by 0 bases and 2 bases, with 7 bases remaining between them. The germline CDR1 and CDR2 sequences are SGHTA and FQGNSA. The DNA of the CDR3 is TGTGCCAGCAGCTTAGCTCTGGGAAACACTGAAGCTTTCTTT. It specifies CASSLALGNTEAFF.

The V and J genes are TRBV7-3 and TRBJ2-1, with D perhaps assigned TRBD1 or TRBD2 (6 bases each). The V and J ends lost 5 bases and 6 bases respectively, with 14 bases between them. CDR1 SGHTA and CDR2 FQGTGA come from the germline V gene. The CDR3 loop spans 14 amino acids. DNA of the CDR3: TGTGCCAGCAGCCTGTACGGGGGCCTCAATGAGCAGTTCTTC. As protein: CASSLYGGLNEQFF. Full variable domain (remainder filled in from reference TRBV7-3 and TRBJ2-1): GAGVSQTPSNKVTEKGKYVELRCDPISGHTALYWYRQSLGQGPEFLIYFQGTGAADDSGLPNDRFFAVRPEGSVSTLKIQRTERGDSAVYLCASSLYGGLNEQFFGPGTRLTVL.

V usage is TRBV5-1 and J usage is TRBJ2-7; the match to TRBD2 covers 8 bases. CDR3 length: 18 residues. Germline V CDR1 and CDR2: SGHRS, YFSETQ. The V gene end was trimmed by 2 bases and the J gene end by 3 bases; junction bases not matched to a gene: 16. The CDR3 loop reads CASSFGVAVRLAGYEQYF. CDR3 DNA: TGCGCCAGCAGCTTCGGAGTCGCGGTGCGCCTAGCGGGCTACGAGCAGTACTTC. Supplemented by reference TRBV5-1 and TRBJ2-7, the full variable domain reads KAGVTQTPRYLIKTRGQQVTLSCSPISGHRSVSWYQQTPGQGLQFLFEYFSETQRNKGNFPGRFSGRQFSNSRSEMNVSTLELGDSALYLCASSFGVAVRLAGYEQYFGPGTRLTVT.

V is TRBV5-1 and J is TRBJ2-1; D might be TRBD1 or TRBD2, each matching 7 bases. Looked up from germline, CDR1 is SGHRS and CDR2 is YFSETQ. The ends were cut back, 4 bases at V and 2 bases at J, with 19 bases in the middle. The length of the CDR3 is 17 residues. Here the CDR3 DNA reads TGCGCCAGCAGCCCGGGAGGAGGGACAGCGGCCTACAATGAGCAGTTCTTC. Its protein product is CASSPGGGTAAYNEQFF.

The rearrangement uses TRBV11-2 and TRBJ1-2; D is unresolved. Per germline, CDR1 SGHAT and CDR2 FQNNGV. Trimming cost V 1 base and J 9 bases, with 6 bases left between them. The CDR3 is made up of 11 amino acids. CDR3 bases: TGTGCCAGCAGCTTAGGTGGGAGCTACACCTTC. Translation gives CASSLGGSYTF.

The V call is TRBV5-4, the J call TRBJ1-1; 8 positions agree with TRBD1. This CDR3 has 15 residues. The V segment lost 4 bases and the J segment 2 bases; nucleotides outside the gene matches: 7. Germline CDR1 is SGHNT and CDR2 is YYREEE (reference sequence). DNA of the CDR3: TGTGCCAGCAGCGGGACCGGGACAGGTAACACTGAAGCTTTCTTT. Its protein product is CASSGTGTGNTEAFF.

CDR3 sequence: CASSFWAGRRFEQYF. In DNA form, the CDR3 reads TGTGCCAGCAGTTTCTGGGCAGGGAGGAGGTTCGAGCAGTACTTC. The V and J genes are TRBV27 and TRBJ2-7; tentative D call: TRBD2 (6 bases). Germline CDR1 reads MNHEY; CDR2 reads SMNVEV (reference sequence). The CDR3 runs to 15 residues. Trimming cost V 3 bases and J 6 bases, with 18 bases left between them.

The gene calls are TRBV28 and TRBJ1-4; TRBD1 might be the D (6 bases). Germline assignment: CDR1 MDHEN and CDR2 SYDVKM. The CDR3 covers 16 residues. The V and J ends lost 5 bases and 8 bases respectively, with 21 bases between them. CDR3 bases: TGTGCCAGCAGTGCCACGTCAACAGGGTTGGTCGAAAAACTGTTTTTT. Protein: CASSATSTGLVEKLFF.

Written as DNA, the CDR3 is TGCAGCGTTCTAGACAGCCGCACTGAAGCTTTCTTT. It codes for CSVLDSRTEAFF. This chain connects TRBV29-1 to TRBJ1-1; possible D gene TRBD1, 5 bases. The length of the CDR3 is 12 residues. Trimming took 5 bases from V and 4 from J, leaving 11 bases between them. Germline values: CDR1 SQVTM, CDR2 ANQGSEA.

The gene calls are TRBV5-1 and TRBJ1-1; 9 nucleotides line up with TRBD1. The CDR3 consists of 18 residues. With 5 bases clipped from V and 1 base from J, the junction kept 15 bases outside the gene matches. CDR1 and CDR2 (germline): SGHRS, YFSETQ. The CDR3 spells CASRGGQGLEWANTEAFF. The CDR3 DNA sequence: TGCGCCAGCAGGGGGGGACAGGGCCTAGAGTGGGCGAACACTGAAGCTTTCTTT.

The genes are TRBV5-1 and TRBJ2-7; D uncertain. The CDR3 has 15 amino acids. Deletions cut 0 bases from V and 0 bases from J, with 10 bases between. Germline assignment: CDR1 SGHRS and CDR2 YFSETQ. This CDR3 reads CASSLEGQYSYEQYF. CDR3 DNA sequence: TGCGCCAGCAGCTTGGAGGGTCAATACTCCTACGAGCAGTACTTC.

This clone was observed a handful of times. The rearrangement uses TRBV6-6 and TRBJ1-2; 9 bases agree with TRBD1. The V gene end was trimmed by 4 bases and the J gene end by 4 bases; junction bases not matched to a gene: 10. CDR1 MNHNY and CDR2 SVGAGI come from the germline V gene (reference sequence). The CDR3 is 16 residues long. The CDR3 here is CASSSGTGIRTYGYTF. CDR3 in DNA: TGTGCCAGCAGTTCCGGGACAGGGATTCGTACCTATGGCTACACCTTC.

At least ten counts were recorded for this clone. The chain has TRBV5-6 and TRBJ2-1; 9 bases fit TRBD2. CDR3 size: 17 residues. V lost 2 bases and J lost 1; bases outside the gene matches: 7. Germline lookup yields CDR1 SGHDT and CDR2 YYEEEE. CDR3 amino acids: CASSFGTSLLSYNEQFF. In DNA, the CDR3 is TGTGCCAGCAGCTTCGGGACTAGCCTCCTTTCCTACAATGAGCAGTTCTTC.

The rearrangement uses TRBV5-5 and TRBJ1-3; TRBD1 is a possible D gene (5 bases). V was trimmed by 5 bases and J by 2 bases, leaving 17 bases between them. In germline, CDR1 is SGHKS, CDR2 YYEKEE (reference sequence). CDR3 size: 16 residues. The CDR3 reads CASRRDARIAGNTIYF. The CDR3, as DNA: TGTGCCAGCAGGAGGGACGCCCGTATAGCTGGAAACACCATATATTTT.

The chain employs TRBV6-1 and TRBJ1-5; 8 bases are shared with TRBD1. The CDR3 covers 15 residues. V trimming: 6 bases; J trimming: 3 bases; junction bases outside the gene matches: 7. Per germline, CDR1 MNHNS and CDR2 SASEGT. The CDR3 is CASRATGAFNQPQHF. CDR3 nucleotide sequence: TGTGCCAGCAGAGCGACAGGGGCCTTCAATCAGCCCCAGCATTTT.

The chain recombines TRBV9 with TRBJ2-1, with D possibly matching TRBD2 (5 bases). Germline V CDR1 and CDR2: SGDLS, YYNGEE. This CDR3 comprises 12 residues. The germline V and J ends were trimmed by 3 bases and 7 bases, with 8 bases remaining between them. The CDR3 sequence: CASSADFNEQFF. CDR3 DNA sequence: TGTGCCAGCAGCGCGGACTTTAATGAGCAGTTCTTC.

The sample holds a few counts of this clone. The chain has TRBV19 and TRBJ2-1, with D maybe TRBD2 (7 bases). The CDR3 loop spans 15 amino acids. V lost 6 bases and J 5 bases, leaving 17 bases between the germline ends. Germline V gene sequence: CDR1 LNHDA, CDR2 SQIVND (reference sequence). The CDR3 nucleotides read TGTGCCAGTAGGCAAGGGGGGGTTCTTAACAATGAGCAGTTCTTC. Translated, it gives CASRQGGVLNNEQFF.

Concerning this clone itself: An end of the junction differs from the germline gene, which may be a read error. The rearrangement links TRBV7-7 to TRBJ2-7; 9 bases line up with TRBD2. From germline, CDR1 is SSHAT and CDR2 FNYEAQ (reference sequence). This CDR3 is built from 19 residues. This CDR3 reads CASSLDTSRREGPQNEQYF. The DNA for the CDR3 is TGTGCTAGCAGCTTAGACACGTCGCGGCGGGAGGGCCCCCAGAACGAGCAGTACTTC.

This clone appeared a few times. The chain couples TRBV5-5 to TRBJ2-5; the match to TRBD1 covers 7 bases. The germline gives CDR1 SGHKS, CDR2 YYEKEE (reference sequence). V gave up 2 bases and J gave up 5 bases; unmatched junction bases: 12. This CDR3 has 16 residues. CDR3 in DNA: TGTGCCAGCAGCTTTAGTCCAGGGGGATCAAGTGAGACCCAGTACTTC. Translation: CASSFSPGGSSETQYF.

The J gene is TRBJ1-5, the V gene TRBV6-1; perhaps TRBD1 as D (6 bases). V was trimmed by 3 bases and J by 4 bases, leaving 7 bases between them. The CDR3 loop spans 13 amino acids. Germline V gene data show CDR1 as MNHNS and CDR2 as SASEGT. DNA for the CDR3: TGTGCCAGCAGTGACAGGGGTAATCAGCCCCAGCATTTT. Translation: CASSDRGNQPQHF.

V is TRBV28 and J is TRBJ2-7; D ambiguous. CDR3 length: 13 residues. Per germline, CDR1 MDHEN and CDR2 SYDVKM. Trimming took off 3 bases at V and 6 bases at J, with 12 bases between the two ends. CDR3 region: CASSLGRGFEQYF. The CDR3 coding sequence is TGTGCCAGCAGTTTGGGCAGAGGCTTCGAGCAGTACTTC. Drawing the rest from reference TRBV28 and TRBJ2-7, the complete variable domain is DVKVTQSSRYLVKRTGEKVFLECVQDMDHENMFWYRQDPGLGLRLIYFSYDVKMKEKGDIPEGYSVSREKKERFSLILESASTNQTSMYLCASSLGRGFEQYFGPGTRLTVT.

Worth noting for this clone: In the same sample, other DNA sequences code for this CDR3. This rearrangement joins TRBV2 to TRBJ2-6; the D gene is possibly TRBD2 (5 bases). V lost 4 bases and J lost 1, with 5 bases in between. CDR3 length equals 14 residues. CDR1 SNHLY and CDR2 FYNNEI come from the germline V gene. CDR3 nucleotides: TGTGCCAGCAGTGGAGGGTCTGGGGCCAACGTCCTGACTTTC. Its translation: CASSGGSGANVLTF.

The rearrangement uses TRBV6-6 and TRBJ1-2; D is unresolved. V dropped 4 bases and J dropped 2 bases, with 11 bases sitting between them. CDR1 is MNHNY and CDR2 is SVGAGI in the germline V gene (reference sequence). The CDR3 extends over 14 amino acids. The CDR3 DNA follows: TGTGCCAGCAGTTCAGTCGCACCGAACTATGGCTACACCTTC. Protein: CASSSVAPNYGYTF.

The rearrangement joins TRBV25-1 to TRBJ2-2; 9 bases are a match to TRBD1. Trimming removed 6 bases from V and 6 bases from J; junction bases left unmatched: 8. The CDR3 loop spans 15 amino acids. CDR1 is MGHDK and CDR2 is SYGVNS in the germline V gene. The CDR3 protein is CASRTGTGRAGELFF. CDR3 DNA: TGTGCCAGCAGAACCGGGACAGGGAGGGCCGGGGAGCTGTTTTTT.

The V and J genes are TRBV9 and TRBJ2-1; D is perhaps TRBD2 (6 bases). Trimming stripped 0 bases from V and 6 bases from J, with 16 bases between. Germline CDR1 SGDLS, CDR2 YYNGEE. CDR3 length equals 16 residues. The CDR3 loop reads CASSVGKRESLNEQFF. CDR3 in DNA: TGTGCCAGCAGCGTAGGGAAACGGGAGTCACTCAATGAGCAGTTCTTC. Full variable domain (outside the CDR3, taken from reference TRBV9 and TRBJ2-1): DSGVTQTPKHLITATGQRVTLRCSPRSGDLSVYWYQQSLDQGLQFLIQYYNGEERAKGNILERFSAQQFPDLHSELNLSSLELGDSALYFCASSVGKRESLNEQFFGPGTRLTVL.

The J gene is TRBJ2-3, the V gene TRBV9; perhaps TRBD1 as D (6 bases). V lost 1 base and J 6 bases, leaving 6 bases between the germline ends. Germline CDR1 SGDLS, CDR2 YYNGEE. CDR3 length: 12 residues. The CDR3 coding sequence is TGTGCCAGCAGCGTACAGGGGGATACGCAGTATTTT. It specifies CASSVQGDTQYF.

The genes are TRBV15 and TRBJ2-3; D is undetermined. The CDR3 runs 14 residues. Germline V gene sequence: CDR1 LNHNV, CDR2 YYDKDF (reference sequence). V lost 4 bases, J lost 2 bases, and 10 bases lay in between. For the CDR3, the DNA is TGTGCCACCAGCAAGGGCAGCCACACAGATACGCAGTATTTT. Its protein product is CATSKGSHTDTQYF.